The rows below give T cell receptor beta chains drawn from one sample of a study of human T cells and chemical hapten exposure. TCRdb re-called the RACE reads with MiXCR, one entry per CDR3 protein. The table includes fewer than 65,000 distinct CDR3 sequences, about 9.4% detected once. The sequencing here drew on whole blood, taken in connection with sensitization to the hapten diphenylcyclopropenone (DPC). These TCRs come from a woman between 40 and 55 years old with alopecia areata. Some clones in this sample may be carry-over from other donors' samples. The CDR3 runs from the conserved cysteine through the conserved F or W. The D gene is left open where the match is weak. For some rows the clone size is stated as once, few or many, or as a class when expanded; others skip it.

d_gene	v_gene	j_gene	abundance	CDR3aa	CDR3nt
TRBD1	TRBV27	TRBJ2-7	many	CASSLIGTGQGEQYF	TGTGCCAGCAGTTTAATAGGGACAGGGCAAGGAGAGCAGTACTTC
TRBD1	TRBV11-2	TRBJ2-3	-	CASSHPGQSTDTQYF	TGTGCCAGCAGCCATCCGGGACAGAGCACAGATACGCAGTATTTT
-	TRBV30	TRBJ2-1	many	CAWTLQNEQFF	TGTGCCTGGACCCTACAGAATGAGCAGTTCTTC
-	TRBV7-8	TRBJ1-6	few	CASSTTEYNSPLHF	TGTGCCAGCAGCACGACAGAATATAATTCACCCCTCCACTTT
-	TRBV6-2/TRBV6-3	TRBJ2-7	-	CASSYSDGYEQYF	TGTGCCAGCAGTTACTCGGACGGCTACGAGCAGTACTTC
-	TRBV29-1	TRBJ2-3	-	CSVRTQDLITDTQYF	TGCAGCGTTCGTACACAGGACCTCATCACAGATACGCAGTATTTT
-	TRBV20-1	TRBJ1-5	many	CSARGFGQPQHF	TGCAGTGCTAGGGGGTTTGGTCAGCCCCAGCATTTT
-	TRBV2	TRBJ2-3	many	CASTGVTDTQYF	TGTGCCAGCACAGGGGTCACAGATACGCAGTATTTT
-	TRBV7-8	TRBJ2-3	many	CASSLEAHTQYF	TGTGCCAGCAGCTTAGAGGCGCATACGCAGTATTTT
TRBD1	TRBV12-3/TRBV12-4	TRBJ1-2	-	CASRRSTGGRGYGYTF	TGTGCCAGCAGGCGATCTACAGGGGGCCGGGGCTATGGCTACACCTTC
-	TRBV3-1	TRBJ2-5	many	CASSQEPWPTQYF	TGTGCCAGCAGCCAAGAGCCCTGGCCCACCCAGTACTTC
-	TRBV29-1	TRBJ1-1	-	CSVDWDTEAFF	TGCAGCGTTGATTGGGACACTGAAGCTTTCTTT